This passage covers 27 T cell receptor beta chains from one sample sequenced in a study of blood T cell repertoires in COVID-19. Sequenced by immunoSEQ multiplex PCR; TCRdb stores in-frame clones only, minus some. Of 210,000 or so clones listed, roughly 80% are singletons. The specimen was peripheral blood. Source of these receptors: a human donor in a cohort sampled during active COVID-19.

CDR3 bases: TGTGCCAGTACCCTAGGCGGGGTCCACAATCAGCCCCAGCATTTT. It codes for CASTLGGVHNQPQHF. The gene calls are TRBV19 and TRBJ1-5; D is ambiguous. V dropped 7 bases and J dropped 3 bases, with 16 bases sitting between them. This CDR3 contains 15 residues. Germline values: CDR1 LNHDA, CDR2 SQIVND (reference sequence).

The CDR3 nucleotides are TGTGCCAGCAGCGTTCGGCAGGGCCATGGCTACACCTTC. It translates to CASSVRQGHGYTF. The chain couples TRBV11-1 to TRBJ1-2; tentative D call: TRBD1 (5 bases). V dropped 5 bases and J dropped 6 bases, with 13 bases sitting between them. Looked up from germline, CDR1 is SGHAT and CDR2 is FQDESV (reference sequence). The CDR3 extends over 13 amino acids. Based on the CDR3 plus reference TRBV11-1 and TRBJ1-2, the full variable domain is EAEVAQSPRYKITEKSQAVAFWCDPISGHATLYWYRQILGQGPELLVQFQDESVVDDSQLPKDRFSAERLKGVDSTLKIQPAELGDSAMYLCASSVRQGHGYTFGSGTRLTVV.

The chain couples TRBV7-9 to TRBJ1-2, with 8 bases lining up with TRBD1. J gave up 7 bases and V 5 bases, and 3 bases lay outside the gene matches. Germline V gene lookup returns CDR1 SEHNR and CDR2 FQNEAQ (reference sequence). CDR3 length equals 12 residues. CDR3 nucleotides: TGTGCCAGCAGCCCGACAGGGGCTGGCTACACCTTC. Translating it yields CASSPTGAGYTF.

The chain links TRBV4-3 to TRBJ1-1; 11 nucleotides align to TRBD1. Germline V lookup: CDR1 LGHNA, CDR2 YSLEER. The CDR3 extends over 15 amino acids. J lost 4 bases, V lost 5 bases, and 6 bases had no gene match. CDR3 in amino acids: CASSSDRGPGTEAFF. The CDR3 DNA is TGCGCCAGCAGCTCGGACAGGGGGCCCGGCACTGAAGCTTTCTTT.

The chain uses TRBV6-6 and TRBJ2-7; 8 bases match TRBD2. In germline, CDR1 is MNHNY, CDR2 SVGAGI (reference sequence). The CDR3 runs 16 residues. Trimming took 1 base from V and 0 from J; bases not matched to a gene: 5. The CDR3 region is CASSYLVAGTSYEQYF. The CDR3 nucleotides are TGTGCCAGCAGTTACTTGGTAGCGGGGACCTCCTACGAGCAGTACTTC.

The chain combines TRBV19 with TRBJ2-3; the match to TRBD2 covers 7 bases. The germline gives CDR1 LNHDA, CDR2 SQIVND (reference sequence). The CDR3 runs 15 residues. Trimming took 3 bases from V and 0 from J; bases not matched to a gene: 3. The DNA for the CDR3 is TGTGCCAGTAGTATCGGACTAGTGAGCACAGATACGCAGTATTTT. It translates to CASSIGLVSTDTQYF.

The gene calls are TRBV5-1 and TRBJ2-5; D gene ambiguous. Trimming stripped 4 bases from V and 1 base from J, with 8 bases between. The CDR3 sequence is 13 residues long. CDR1 and CDR2 from the germline V gene are SGHRS and YFSETQ. The CDR3 sequence: CASSPVLQETQYF. The CDR3 nucleotides read TGCGCCAGCAGCCCCGTTCTCCAAGAGACCCAGTACTTC.

This chain joins TRBV18 and TRBJ2-3; tentatively, D is TRBD1 (5 bases). Germline V gene data show CDR1 as KGHSH and CDR2 as LQKENI. Trimming took 3 bases from V and 8 from J, leaving 12 bases between them. The CDR3 consists of 13 residues. CDR3: CASSPGPLATQYF. In DNA form, the CDR3 reads TGTGCCAGCTCACCGGGGCCTCTCGCTACGCAGTATTTT.

This clone occurred a few times. V usage is TRBV2 and J usage is TRBJ2-5; 9 positions match TRBD2. The CDR3 totals 15 residues. The junction had 6 bases not matched to a gene; V was cut back by 1 base and J by 6 bases. CDR1 and CDR2 (germline): SNHLY, FYNNEI. CDR3 DNA sequence: TGTGCCAGCAGTGAAGGCCTAGCGGGAACCAAGACCCAGTACTTC. Its translation: CASSEGLAGTKTQYF. Based on the CDR3 plus reference TRBV2 and TRBJ2-5, the full variable domain is EPEVTQTPSHQVTQMGQEVILRCVPISNHLYFYWYRQILGQKVEFLVSFYNNEISEKSEIFDDQFSVERPDGSNFTLKIRSTKLEDSAMYFCASSEGLAGTKTQYFGPGTRLLVL.

V gene TRBV21-1 combines with J gene TRBJ1-1. TRBV21-1 is tagged as a pseudogene. The CDR3 contains 16 residues. As DNA, the CDR3 is TGTGCCAGCAGCAAACGGCTCGGTGACGGAGACACTGAAGCTTTCTTT. Translated: CASSKRLGDGDTEAFF.

This clone was recorded a few times. The chain combines TRBV6-2 or TRBV6-3 with TRBJ1-6; maybe TRBD1 (5 bases). The CDR3 runs 13 residues. Between the trimmed V and J ends, which lost 7 bases and 11 bases, there was a span of 15 bases. Germline CDR1 is MNHEY and CDR2 is SVGEGT. CDR3 coding DNA: TGTGCCAGCACCCCGAGGACACTCGCACCCCTCCACTTT. This codes for CASTPRTLAPLHF.

The V and J genes are TRBV3-1 (or the pseudogene TRBV3-2) and TRBJ2-1; D ambiguous. Germline V CDR1 and CDR2: LGHDT, YNNKEL (reference sequence). CDR3 length: 13 residues. Deletions cut 0 bases from V and 14 bases from J, with 14 bases between. The CDR3 DNA reads as TGTGCCAGCAGCCAAGATCAGGTCGCCGCCGAGTTCTTC. It encodes CASSQDQVAAEFF.

The CDR3 bases are TGTGCCAGCAGCCTGGCTTGCGAACTAAATCGGGCTAGCGGGAGGGACGAGCAGTACTTC. This gives the protein CASSLACELNRASGRDEQYF. The chain carries TRBV21-1 and TRBJ2-7; TRBD2, as called in the table, went unchecked against the DNA. TRBV21-1 is a pseudogene locus. The CDR3 runs to 20 residues.

CDR3 nucleotides: TGTGCCAGCAGCCGCACCTCGACTAGCGGGAGTTACGAGCAGTACTTC. Its translation: CASSRTSTSGSYEQYF. This chain links TRBV28 with TRBJ2-7; 12 bases map to TRBD2. Germline trimming cut 6 bases from V and 4 bases from J; bases unmatched to any gene: 10. The CDR3 has 16 amino acids. Germline lookup yields CDR1 MDHEN and CDR2 SYDVKM.

The chain uses TRBV5-4 and TRBJ2-1, with D tentatively TRBD2 (6 bases). The CDR3 length is 14 residues. The ends were cut back, 3 bases at V and 12 bases at J, with 19 bases in the middle. Germline loops: CDR1 SGHNT, CDR2 YYREEE (reference sequence). The CDR3 DNA reads as TGTGCCAGCAGCTACGCCGGGACTGCGGTACGGCAGTTCTTC. It codes for CASSYAGTAVRQFF.

The chain has TRBV7-2 and TRBJ1-1; D call uncertain. V was trimmed by 1 base and J by 7 bases, leaving 28 bases between them. CDR3 length: 19 amino acids. Germline CDR1 reads SGHTA; CDR2 reads FQGNSA. The CDR3 here is CASSLGGLSGAAFYNEAFF. The CDR3 nucleotides are TGTGCCAGCAGCTTAGGAGGGTTGTCGGGCGCCGCCTTTTATAATGAAGCTTTCTTT. Supplemented by reference TRBV7-2 and TRBJ1-1, the full variable domain reads GAGVSQSPSNKVTEKGKDVELRCDPISGHTALYWYRQSLGQGLEFLIYFQGNSAPDKSGLPSDRFSAERTGGSVSTLTIQRTQQEDSAVYLCASSLGGLSGAAFYNEAFFGQGTRLTVV.

The CDR3 protein is CASSYRDRGYGYTF. The CDR3 nucleotides read TGTGCCAGCAGCTACAGGGACAGGGGATATGGCTACACCTTC. The gene calls are TRBV11-2 and TRBJ1-2, with 10 positions matching TRBD1. The trim removed 4 bases at V and 5 bases at J, leaving 4 bases unmatched. The CDR3 covers 14 residues. CDR1 and CDR2 from the germline V gene are SGHAT and FQNNGV.

This chain links TRBV7-2 with TRBJ2-7; D possibly corresponds to TRBD2 (5 bases). The CDR3 covers 13 residues. Germline V gene lookup returns CDR1 SGHTA and CDR2 FQGNSA. V lost 5 bases and J lost 7, with 15 bases in between. CDR3 in amino acids: CASSLGGSGEQYF. The CDR3 bases are TGTGCCAGCAGCCTCGGAGGTTCGGGGGAGCAGTACTTC.

In DNA, the CDR3 is TGTGCCAGCAGCAAAAGGAGGGATCAGCCCCAGCATTTT. It encodes CASSKRRDQPQHF. This chain uses TRBV7-2 with TRBJ1-5; no clear D gene. The CDR3 is 13 amino acids. The V gene's germline CDR1 is SGHTA and CDR2 FQGNSA. The germline V and J ends were trimmed by 5 bases and 5 bases, with 10 bases remaining between them.

The chain joins TRBV4-3 to TRBJ2-5; weak D call: TRBD2 (5 bases). The CDR3 runs 16 residues. In germline, CDR1 is LGHNA, CDR2 YSLEER. Between the trimmed V and J ends, which lost 0 bases and 2 bases, there was a span of 13 bases. The CDR3: CASSQERLALQETQYF. For the CDR3, the DNA is TGCGCCAGCAGCCAAGAGAGGCTAGCTTTACAAGAGACCCAGTACTTC.

J is TRBJ1-4 and V is TRBV11-1; D unresolved. V lost 5 bases to trimming and J lost 8 bases, with 15 bases between them. The CDR3 is 14 residues long. Germline V lookup: CDR1 SGHAT, CDR2 FQDESV (reference sequence). Here the CDR3 reads CASSLGLGGEKLFF. For the CDR3, the DNA is TGTGCCAGCAGCCTCGGCCTAGGAGGGGAAAAACTGTTTTTT.

J is TRBJ2-7 and V is TRBV27, with 10 positions matching TRBD2. V was pared by 6 bases and J by 6 bases, with 8 bases of the junction left unmatched. This CDR3 is 14 amino acids long. Germline V gene lookup returns CDR1 MNHEY and CDR2 SMNVEV (reference sequence). The CDR3 region is CASRSAGGPIEQYF. CDR3 nucleotides: TGTGCCAGCAGGTCAGCGGGAGGGCCGATCGAGCAGTACTTC.

This clone was found a few times. CDR3 coding DNA: TGTGCCAGCAGGCTTAGCGGTCGCTCCTACGAGCAGTACTTC. Its translation: CASRLSGRSYEQYF. The chain uses TRBV2 and TRBJ2-7, with D perhaps matching TRBD2 (6 bases). The germline V gene has CDR1 SNHLY and CDR2 FYNNEI. The CDR3 is 14 amino acids. Deletions cut 6 bases from V and 0 bases from J, with 12 bases between.

The CDR3 DNA sequence: TGTGCCAGCAGCTTAGATCATCGGGAACTGTTTTTT. Translating gives CASSLDHRELFF. V is TRBV11-2 and J is TRBJ1-4; no definite D call. CDR1 SGHAT and CDR2 FQNNGV come from the germline V gene. The V gene lost 0 bases and the J gene lost 12 bases, with 8 bases spanning the gap. The CDR3 extends over 12 amino acids. Supplemented by reference TRBV11-2 and TRBJ1-4, the full variable domain reads EAGVAQSPRYKIIEKRQSVAFWCNPISGHATLYWYQQILGQGPKLLIQFQNNGVVDDSQLPKDRFSAERLKGVDSTLKIQPAKLEDSAVYLCASSLDHRELFFGSGTQLSVL.

This clone has only one observation. The chain has TRBV30 and TRBJ1-5; TRBD1 agrees at 9 bases. Looked up from germline, CDR1 is GTSNPN and CDR2 is SVGIG (reference sequence). J lost 5 bases, V lost 1 base, and 3 bases had no gene match. CDR3 size: 14 residues. The CDR3 reads CAWSGQGVDQPQHF. CDR3 nucleotide sequence: TGTGCCTGGAGTGGACAGGGGGTAGATCAGCCCCAGCATTTT.

V usage is TRBV5-5 and J usage is TRBJ2-7; D may be TRBD2 (5 bases). Between the trimmed V and J ends, which lost 0 bases and 0 bases, there was a span of 10 bases. The CDR3 spans 15 residues. Germline CDR1 and CDR2: SGHKS and YYEKEE (reference sequence). The CDR3 DNA reads TGTGCCAGCAGCTTGGCCGGCCGGGACTCCTACGAGCAGTACTTC. It codes for CASSLAGRDSYEQYF.

The rearrangement links TRBV28 to TRBJ1-1; D is unclear. V lost 1 base, J lost 1 base, and 4 bases lay in between. This CDR3 spans 13 amino acids. CDR1 and CDR2 from the germline V gene are MDHEN and SYDVKM. CDR3 sequence (DNA): TGTGCCAGCAGTTTATCAGGGAACACTGAAGCTTTCTTT. It translates to CASSLSGNTEAFF.